These T cell receptor beta chains were read from a single sample in a study of identical twins. Via MiXCR, TCRdb re-called the 5' RACE reads, giving one row per CDR3 protein. The sample includes 250,000 to 300,000 distinct CDR3 sequences, around 8.8% of them seen just once. This sample was shared with a second study, whose subject was yellow fever vaccine responses in identical twins.

Material: CD8+ T cells sorted from blood. The receptors derive from a woman aged 18-29 years in good health. CDR3s include the opening cysteine and the closing phenylalanine or tryptophan. The D gene is left open where the match is weak. The listing skips clone size in some rows; elsewhere it reads once, few, many or a size class.

d_gene	abundance	v_gene	j_gene	CDR3nt	CDR3aa
NA	few	TRBV20-1	TRBJ2-3	TGCAGCCCGGCCGCGGCCCTTGAAGATACGCAGTATTTT	CSPAAALEDTQYF
NA	NA	TRBV3-1	TRBJ2-1	TGTGCCAGCAGCCAGGTGGGACTTGAAACCTACAATGAGCAGTTCTTC	CASSQVGLETYNEQFF
TRBD1	NA	TRBV7-4	TRBJ2-7	TGTGCCAGCAGCGCCGGGGACAGACCCTACGAGCAGTACTTC	CASSAGDRPYEQYF
TRBD1	few	TRBV11-2	TRBJ2-1	TGTGCCAGCAGCTTAGGACAGGGGCGTGAGCAGTTCTTC	CASSLGQGREQFF
NA	many	TRBV12-3/TRBV12-4	TRBJ1-4	TGTGCCAGCAGTTTAAGTCCAGGGAGCACGACTAATGAAAAACTGTTTTTT	CASSLSPGSTTNEKLFF
NA	NA	TRBV19	TRBJ1-6	TGTGCCAGTAGTACGGGGGAACGTTCACCCCTCCACTTT	CASSTGERSPLHF
NA	few	TRBV4-1	TRBJ2-3	TGCGCCAGCAGCCAAGACCCCTCCGGGACTAGCACAGATACGCAGTATTTT	CASSQDPSGTSTDTQYF
TRBD1	NA	TRBV7-8	TRBJ2-7	TGTGCCAGCAGTAAAGGGACAGTGACCTACGAGCAGTACTTC	CASSKGTVTYEQYF
NA	few	TRBV27	TRBJ2-7	TGTGCCAGCAGCGAAGGGGGAGGGTACTATTACGAGCAGTACTTC	CASSEGGGYYYEQYF
NA	few	TRBV24-1	TRBJ1-5	TGTGCCACCAGTGCGGCGGGTAGTCAGCCCCAGCATTTT	CATSAAGSQPQHF
NA	many	TRBV29-1	TRBJ2-7	TGCAGCGTCGAAGTTCCTGATCTAACTGCTTCCTACGAGCAGTACTTC	CSVEVPDLTASYEQYF
TRBD1	NA	TRBV4-3	TRBJ1-5	TGCGCCAGCAGCCTAGGAACAGGGGGAGGTCAGCCCCAGCATTTT	CASSLGTGGGQPQHF
NA	few	TRBV10-2	TRBJ2-2	TGCGCCAGCAGGACAGCGAACACCGGGGAGCTGTTTTTT	CASRTANTGELFF
NA	few	TRBV6-1	TRBJ2-1	TGTGCCAGCAGTCCCGGTCGGAACAATGAGCAGTTCTTC	CASSPGRNNEQFF
TRBD1	NA	TRBV7-9	TRBJ2-2	TGTGCCACAGATACATATAGGGACAGAGCGAACACCGGGGAGCTGTTTTTT	CATDTYRDRANTGELFF
TRBD2	many	TRBV28	TRBJ2-7	TGTGCCAGCAGTTTCAGACTAGCGGGACCCTACGAGCAGTACTTC	CASSFRLAGPYEQYF
NA	NA	TRBV6-5	TRBJ2-3	TGTGCCAGCAGTTACTCGCCGGGGCCCACAGATACGCAGTATTTT	CASSYSPGPTDTQYF
NA	NA	TRBV19	TRBJ2-7	TGTGCCAGTAGTTTCAGGACTGGTGGTGTGGAGTACGAGCAGTACTTC	CASSFRTGGVEYEQYF
NA	NA	TRBV7-3	TRBJ2-7	TGTGCCAGCAGCTTATTCGGGGGCGCCGCCTACGAGCAGTACTTC	CASSLFGGAAYEQYF
TRBD2	NA	TRBV7-6	TRBJ2-7	TGTGCCAGCAGCCGAAGCGGGAGTTGGTACTTC	CASSRSGSWYF
TRBD2	NA	TRBV4-2	TRBJ2-7	TGTGCCAGCAGCCAAGGAGGGAGACTAGCGGGAACCGACGAGCAGTACTTC	CASSQGGRLAGTDEQYF
TRBD2	NA	TRBV28	TRBJ2-7	TGTGCCAGCAGTCGCTGGACAGCGGGAGGTTATTACGAGCAGTACTTC	CASSRWTAGGYYEQYF
TRBD2	many	TRBV5-1	TRBJ2-7	TGCGCCAGCAGCTTGGGCCTAGCGGGGTGGTACGAGCAGTACTTC	CASSLGLAGWYEQYF
NA	few	TRBV29-1	TRBJ2-1	TGCAGCCACGGGACTTTTTCTATCAATGAGCAGTTCTTC	CSHGTFSINEQFF
NA	NA	TRBV19	TRBJ2-1	TGTGCCAGTAAAGGGATGGGTAATGAGCAGTTCTTC	CASKGMGNEQFF
TRBD2	many	TRBV29-1	TRBJ2-5	TGCAGCGCCGAGAGAACGGGACTAGCACAAGAGACCCAGTACTTC	CSAERTGLAQETQYF
TRBD2	many	TRBV29-1	TRBJ2-3	TGCAGCGTTCTAGCGGCCCTCACAGATACGCAGTATTTT	CSVLAALTDTQYF
NA	many	TRBV7-9	TRBJ2-6	TGTGCCAGCAGCTCGTCCTCCGGGACACTGACCAACGTCCTGACTTTC	CASSSSSGTLTNVLTF
NA	many	TRBV4-2	TRBJ1-5	TGTGCCAGCAGCCCCGACAGGTCACTTCAGCCCCAGCATTTT	CASSPDRSLQPQHF
NA	few	TRBV14	TRBJ2-1	TGTGCCAGCAGCCAAGCGGGAGCGTTTCCAATTGAGCAGTTCTTC	CASSQAGAFPIEQFF
TRBD1	many	TRBV7-8	TRBJ1-2	TGTGCCAGCAGCTTAGGCGGGACAGGGGTTGGTGGCTACACCTTC	CASSLGGTGVGGYTF
NA	many	TRBV7-3	TRBJ2-7	TGTGCCAGCAGCTTATGGGGGGGCCCCAACTACGAGCAGTACTTC	CASSLWGGPNYEQYF
TRBD2	many	TRBV7-6	TRBJ2-3	TGTGCCAGCAGCTTCCGGGGGGGGACCTTGGATACGCAGTATTTT	CASSFRGGTLDTQYF
NA	many	TRBV14	TRBJ2-7	TGTGCCAGCAGCCAAGATTTTCCGTACGAGCAGTACTTC	CASSQDFPYEQYF
TRBD1	few	TRBV29-1	TRBJ2-1	TGCAGCGTTGAAGACCTGACAGGGGGAGTTACCAGCTCCTACAATGAGCAGTTCTTC	CSVEDLTGGVTSSYNEQFF
NA	NA	TRBV28	TRBJ2-7	TGTGCCGGGGGAGGGGGGAGTAGTGGCTACGAGCAGTACTTC	CAGGGGSSGYEQYF
NA	many	TRBV27	TRBJ2-5	TGTGCCAGCAGTTGGGACGGGTCACAAGAGACCCAGTACTTC	CASSWDGSQETQYF
NA	many	TRBV7-9	TRBJ1-2	TGTGCCAGCAGCTTAGCCGATAACTATGGCTACACCTTC	CASSLADNYGYTF
TRBD2	many	TRBV5-1	TRBJ2-1	TGCGCCAGCAGCTTAGATAGCGGGAGCTTCAATGAGCAGTTCTTC	CASSLDSGSFNEQFF
TRBD1	few	TRBV5-6	TRBJ1-1	TGTGCCAGCAGCCCCCGGACAGGGGGCCTGAACACTGAAGCTTTCTTT	CASSPRTGGLNTEAFF
NA	many	TRBV7-9	TRBJ2-7	TGTGCCAGCAGCGTGGGACCAGACCCAAGCTCCTACGAGCAGTACTTC	CASSVGPDPSSYEQYF
NA	few	TRBV18	TRBJ2-7	TGTGCCAGCTCCACCGCGCTGACGGCCTACGAGCAGTACTTC	CASSTALTAYEQYF
NA	few	TRBV20-1	TRBJ2-7	TGCAGTGCTAGAGACGAGAGCTCCTACGAGCAGTACTTC	CSARDESSYEQYF
NA	few	TRBV21-1	TRBJ2-1	TGTGCCACTTGCCAGGGGGATGAGCAGTTCTTC	CATCQGDEQFF
NA	many	TRBV29-1	TRBJ2-5	TGCAGCGTTGACCAGGGGTCCTTGGAGACCCAGTACTTC	CSVDQGSLETQYF
NA	NA	TRBV12-5	TRBJ2-2	TGTGCTAGTGGTTTTCATCAGGGCCCAGCGACCGGGGAGCTGTTTTTT	CASGFHQGPATGELFF
TRBD2	NA	TRBV20-1	TRBJ2-7	TGCAGTGCTAGAGATAACAGCGGGAGCAACTACGAGCAGTACTTC	CSARDNSGSNYEQYF
TRBD1	NA	TRBV5-1	TRBJ2-7	TGCGCCAGCAGCTGGACCGGGACAGGGACCTACGAGCAGTACTTC	CASSWTGTGTYEQYF
NA	few	TRBV3-1	TRBJ1-2	TGTGCCAGCAGCCCCTGGACAGTCAACTATGGCTACACCTTC	CASSPWTVNYGYTF
NA	few	TRBV4-3	TRBJ2-7	TGCGCCAGCAGCCAAGAGGTCCTGAGCTCCTACGAGCAGTACTTC	CASSQEVLSSYEQYF
NA	few	TRBV28	TRBJ2-4	TGTGCCAGCATGTATAAGGGTAGGGCCAAAAACATTCAGTACTTC	CASMYKGRAKNIQYF
NA	NA	TRBV4-1	TRBJ2-7	TGCGCCAGCAGCCCCGCGACGGGGCCCTACGAGCAGTACTTC	CASSPATGPYEQYF
NA	NA	TRBV6-2/TRBV6-3	TRBJ2-1	TGTGCCAGCAGTTACGGGAGGGGGGTCTACAATGAGCAGTTCTTC	CASSYGRGVYNEQFF
NA	many	TRBV6-1	TRBJ1-1	TGTGCCAGCAGTGAAGCGCGGACGATGACAGCCCCGAACACTGAAGCTTTCTTT	CASSEARTMTAPNTEAFF
NA	NA	TRBV24-1	TRBJ2-7	TGTGCCACCAGTGACCCTCTGCGCGGGGCTTACGAGCAGTACTTC	CATSDPLRGAYEQYF
TRBD2	few	TRBV12-3/TRBV12-4	TRBJ2-2	TGTGCCAGCAGTTTAGGGACTAGCAGCACCGGGGAGCTGTTTTTT	CASSLGTSSTGELFF
NA	NA	TRBV7-8	TRBJ2-2	TGTGCCAGCAGCCCCCCCGGGGGCCAGTACACCGGGGAGCTGTTTTTT	CASSPPGGQYTGELFF
TRBD1	NA	TRBV15	TRBJ2-1	TGTGCCACCAGCAGACCAACAGGGGGTTTACTCAATGAGCAGTTCTTC	CATSRPTGGLLNEQFF
NA	NA	TRBV29-1	TRBJ2-1	TGCAGCTCCCCTTTGGGGGGGCCCACGAATGAGCAGTTCTTC	CSSPLGGPTNEQFF
NA	many	TRBV5-5	TRBJ1-1	TGTGCCAGCAGCCGGGGTTCTGGGGGCCAGAGGACTGAAGCTTTCTTT	CASSRGSGGQRTEAFF